What follows are 24 T cell receptor beta chains derived from one specimen sequenced in a study of beta chain features in type 1 diabetes listed by TCRdb under 2018. The library was generated by the immunoSEQ multiplex PCR assay. The entire amount of isolated RNA was reverse transcribed using the High Capacity cDNA Reverse Transcription Kit, so the sequenced TCRB transcripts were expressed ones. Held by TCRdb, this immuneACCESS table contains in-frame sequences only and omits some clones. Under half of the omission traces to an unresolved V gene where checked; the cause of the rest is unknown. This sample is represented by around 500,000 clones; about an eighth of them were singletons. The ten most abundant clones make up roughly 0.046% of the sample. The material sequenced was naive CD4+ T cells from blood. This specimen's cell subset or site label, per the study, means: true naive CD4+ T cells. The receptors come from a woman under 30 in good health.

Only a few counts were recorded for this clone. The gene calls are TRBV19 and TRBJ1-2; D remains unclear. Germline V CDR1 and CDR2: LNHDA, SQIVND (reference sequence). The length of the CDR3 is 11 residues. V lost 5 bases and J 7 bases, leaving 8 bases between the germline ends. The CDR3 sequence is CASSDRAGYTF. CDR3 in DNA: TGTGCCAGTAGTGACCGGGCTGGCTACACCTTC.

The chain couples TRBV19 to TRBJ2-5; the D gene could be TRBD1 or TRBD2 (5 bases each). The CDR3 is made up of 14 amino acids. Germline V gene sequence: CDR1 LNHDA, CDR2 SQIVND (reference sequence). Trimming shortened V by 1 base and J by 5 bases, and 11 bases separated the two germline ends. In nucleotides, the CDR3 is TGTGCCAGTAGTATAGGAGGGGCTAGGGAGACCCAGTACTTC. Translating gives CASSIGGARETQYF.

The table lists this clone with a few counts. The rearrangement uses TRBV18 and TRBJ2-7; 7 nucleotides match TRBD1. Germline-derived CDR1 and CDR2 are KGHSH and LQKENI. The CDR3 is 13 amino acids. V shed 3 bases and J 10 bases; nucleotides not matched to a gene: 9. CDR3 nucleotides: TGTGCCAGCTCACCTAATGGACAGGTTTATCAGTACGTC. The encoded protein is CASSPNGQVYQYV.

The chain links TRBV7-2 to TRBJ2-1; 7 positions match TRBD1. Per the germline V gene, CDR1 is SGHTA and CDR2 is FQGNSA. There are 11 residues in the CDR3. Trimming took 5 bases from V and 12 from J; bases not matched to a gene: 4. The CDR3 protein is CASSRDSGQFF. The CDR3 coding sequence is TGTGCCAGCAGCCGGGACAGTGGGCAGTTCTTC.

In the case of this clone: Other DNA sequences of this sample code for an identical CDR3. The chain combines TRBV29-1 with TRBJ2-2; D is possibly TRBD2 (5 bases). Per the germline V gene, CDR1 is SQVTM and CDR2 is ANQGSEA. Trimming removed 6 bases at V and 6 bases at J, with 14 bases between. The CDR3 covers 13 residues. CDR3 loop: CSVTRGRAGELFF. CDR3 sequence (DNA): TGCAGCGTGACCCGGGGTCGGGCCGGGGAGCTGTTTTTT.

The chain carries TRBV27 and TRBJ2-3, with D perhaps TRBD2 (5 bases). This CDR3 spans 16 amino acids. Per the germline V gene, CDR1 is MNHEY and CDR2 is SMNVEV (reference sequence). V was shortened by 4 bases and J by 3 bases, with 17 bases between the two germline ends. In DNA, the CDR3 is TGTGCCAGCAGTTCACTAGGTGTTCTGGGAACAGATACGCAGTATTTT. As protein: CASSSLGVLGTDTQYF.

J is TRBJ2-4 and V is TRBV18; 7 bases are shared with TRBD1. Germline CDR1 reads KGHSH; CDR2 reads LQKENI. V was pared by 4 bases and J by 3 bases, with 6 bases of the junction left unmatched. CDR3 length: 15 residues. The DNA for the CDR3 is TGTGCCAGCTCACTACGACAGGGTAGCAAAAACATTCAGTACTTC. It is translated as CASSLRQGSKNIQYF.

V and J are TRBV7-2 and TRBJ2-3; weak D call: TRBD2 (6 bases). Per the germline V gene, CDR1 is SGHTA and CDR2 is FQGNSA. V was trimmed by 2 bases and J by 9 bases, leaving 27 bases between them. The CDR3 consists of 18 residues. CDR3 residues: CASSLFPRETINKWTQYF. DNA of the CDR3: TGTGCCAGCAGCTTATTCCCACGGGAGACTATTAACAAGTGGACGCAGTATTTT.

The rearrangement uses TRBV30 and TRBJ2-5; possibly TRBD1 or TRBD2 for D (6 bases each). V lost 5 bases to trimming and J lost 5 bases, with 12 bases between them. CDR3 length: 12 amino acids. Germline assignment: CDR1 GTSNPN and CDR2 SVGIG (reference sequence). In DNA, the CDR3 is TGTGCCTGGGAGGGGGGCCCCGAGACCCAGTACTTC. This translates into CAWEGGPETQYF.

There are a few counts of this clone. This chain connects TRBV30 to TRBJ1-5; D might be TRBD1 (6 bases). This CDR3 has 19 amino acids. CDR1 and CDR2 from the germline V gene are GTSNPN and SVGIG (reference sequence). Trimming removed 3 bases from V and 1 base from J, with 25 bases in between. The CDR3 region is CAWSGTGYREVGSNQPQHF. As DNA, the CDR3 is TGTGCCTGGAGCGGGACGGGGTACAGGGAGGTAGGAAGCAATCAGCCCCAGCATTTT.

This clone appeared a single time. The chain uses TRBV9 and TRBJ2-6; D remains ambiguous. V lost 0 bases, J lost 1 base, and 8 bases lay in between. CDR1 is SGDLS and CDR2 is YYNGEE in the germline V gene. The CDR3 is 16 amino acids. The CDR3 sequence: CASSVVWGSGANVLTF. CDR3 nucleotides: TGTGCCAGCAGCGTAGTATGGGGTTCTGGGGCCAACGTCCTGACTTTC.

The chain recombines TRBV19 with TRBJ2-7, with TRBD1 identical over 9 bases. The germline gives CDR1 LNHDA, CDR2 SQIVND (reference sequence). V lost 5 bases and J lost 5; bases outside the gene matches: 7. CDR3 length: 14 residues. This CDR3 reads CASSSGQGRHEQYF. In DNA, the CDR3 is TGTGCCAGTAGTTCAGGACAGGGGCGGCACGAGCAGTACTTC.

This clone has just a few counts. The V call is TRBV27, the J call TRBJ2-7, with TRBD1 identical over 7 bases. CDR3 length: 12 residues. V gave up 6 bases and J gave up 3 bases; unmatched junction bases: 2. Germline-derived CDR1 and CDR2 are MNHEY and SMNVEV (reference sequence). The CDR3 here is CASRDRIYEQYF. The CDR3 DNA sequence: TGTGCCAGCAGGGACAGGATCTACGAGCAGTACTTC.

The chain carries TRBV2 and TRBJ1-2; no definite D call. Per germline, CDR1 SNHLY and CDR2 FYNNEI. Trimming removed 8 bases at V and 7 bases at J, with 26 bases between. The CDR3 contains 16 residues. CDR3 loop: CASLPGWPTSSVGYTF. The CDR3 nucleotides read TGTGCCAGCTTACCCGGCTGGCCGACCAGCAGTGTTGGCTACACCTTC.

The chain links TRBV7-2 to TRBJ2-5; D is possibly TRBD2 (6 bases). Per germline, CDR1 SGHTA and CDR2 FQGNSA. V gave up 4 bases and J gave up 5 bases, with 17 bases separating them. The CDR3 totals 15 residues. The DNA of the CDR3 is TGTGCCAGCAGCTCAACCGGAGGGTCGAGTGAGACCCAGTACTTC. It translates to CASSSTGGSSETQYF.

V gene TRBV25-1 combines with J gene TRBJ1-2; D not resolved. Germline V gene sequence: CDR1 MGHDK, CDR2 SYGVNS. The germline V and J ends were trimmed by 8 bases and 7 bases, with 14 bases remaining between them. The CDR3 consists of 12 residues. This CDR3 is CASVGGPGGYTF. The CDR3 DNA follows: TGTGCCAGCGTTGGAGGCCCGGGTGGCTACACCTTC.

This clone was recorded a few times. This chain uses TRBV4-3 with TRBJ2-7, with D maybe TRBD1 (6 bases). Germline V gene lookup returns CDR1 LGHNA and CDR2 YSLEER. The CDR3 runs 15 residues. Trimming shortened V by 3 bases and J by 1 base, and 13 bases separated the two germline ends. CDR3 DNA sequence: TGCGCCAGCAGCCAGGCAAGACAGGCGTCCTACGAGCAGTACTTC. Translated, it gives CASSQARQASYEQYF.

This clone was counted between two and nine times. The gene calls are TRBV7-2 and TRBJ1-5, with 7 bases aligning to TRBD1. The CDR3 is made up of 15 amino acids. The V and J ends lost 5 bases and 8 bases, in that order; junction bases with no gene match: 12. Germline lookup yields CDR1 SGHTA and CDR2 FQGNSA. The CDR3 is CASSPGGGKIEPQHF. As DNA, the CDR3 is TGTGCCAGCAGCCCAGGGGGAGGGAAGATTGAGCCCCAGCATTTT.

In this sample, this clone turned up once. This rearrangement joins TRBV4-1 to TRBJ2-1; TRBD2 might be the D (5 bases). Germline V gene data show CDR1 as MGHRA and CDR2 as YSYEKL. CDR3 size: 14 residues. V was cut by 0 bases and J by 12 bases, with 15 bases left in between. CDR3 in amino acids: CASSQDLASMGQFF. CDR3 in DNA: TGCGCCAGCAGCCAAGATCTGGCTAGCATGGGGCAGTTCTTC.

The genes are TRBV10-3 and TRBJ2-3; D remains ambiguous. Per germline, CDR1 ENHRY and CDR2 SYGVKD. This CDR3 spans 16 amino acids. The V gene lost 4 bases and the J gene lost 2 bases, with 16 bases spanning the gap. The CDR3 is CAISARPSPPTDTQYF. Here the CDR3 DNA reads TGTGCCATCAGTGCTCGGCCGTCTCCCCCCACAGATACGCAGTATTTT.

This chain connects TRBV18 to TRBJ2-7, with D perhaps TRBD1 or TRBD2 (5 bases each). CDR1 and CDR2 from the germline V gene are KGHSH and LQKENI. V was clipped by 5 bases and J by 7 bases, with 15 bases between them. The CDR3 contains 13 residues. The CDR3 DNA reads as TGTGCCAGCTCAACCGGGACCCGGGGAGAGCAGTACTTC. Its protein product is CASSTGTRGEQYF.

About this clone: Other DNA sequences in this specimen translate into the identical CDR3. The chain recombines TRBV7-3 with TRBJ2-3; no definite D call. The V gene's germline CDR1 is SGHTA and CDR2 FQGTGA. V was shortened by 2 bases and J by 6 bases, with 6 bases between the two germline ends. The CDR3 is 12 amino acids. This chain's CDR3 is CASSLYADTQYF. CDR3 nucleotide sequence: TGTGCCAGCAGCTTATACGCGGATACGCAGTATTTT.

J is TRBJ1-1 and V is TRBV29-1; the D gene is possibly TRBD1 (5 bases). CDR1 SQVTM and CDR2 ANQGSEA come from the germline V gene. CDR3 length: 13 residues. The V and J ends lost 7 bases and 6 bases respectively, with 18 bases between them. The CDR3 region is CSAGPGGLAEAFF. Written as DNA, the CDR3 is TGCAGCGCAGGGCCAGGAGGGCTCGCTGAAGCTTTCTTT.

The J gene is TRBJ1-1, the V gene TRBV28; no clear D. The V and J ends lost 3 bases and 3 bases respectively, with 5 bases between them. Germline V lookup: CDR1 MDHEN, CDR2 SYDVKM. CDR3 size: 12 residues. CDR3: CASSLRDTEAFF. The CDR3 nucleotides are TGTGCCAGCAGTTTGAGGGACACTGAAGCTTTCTTT.